These T cell receptor beta chains were read from a single sample in a study of human T cells and chemical hapten exposure. Each CDR3 protein gets one entry after TCRdb re-called the RACE reads with MiXCR. The data contain about 350,000 distinct CDR3 sequences, 6% to 7% of them singletons. Specimen: whole blood, collected in connection with sensitization to the hapten diphenylcyclopropenone (DPC). All receptors derive from a woman between 18 and 30 years old with alopecia areata. Some clones in this sample may be carry-over from other donors' samples. CDR3s include the opening cysteine and the closing phenylalanine or tryptophan. A D gene is named only where the DNA matches it firmly. Size values are once, few and many counts, or a class for expanded clones, and some rows have none.

size: few
D: NA
V: TRBV5-1
J: TRBJ1-4
DNA: TGCGCCAGCAGCACGAGGAGGGGAGAGGGTACTAATGAAAAACTGTTTTTT
CDR3: CASSTRRGEGTNEKLFF

size: many
D: NA
V: TRBV12-3/TRBV12-4
J: TRBJ1-4
DNA: TGTGCCAGCAGCGCATCCGGGGTAGGGGGTGAAAAACTGTTTTTT
CDR3: CASSASGVGGEKLFF

size: few
D: TRBD1
V: TRBV25-1
J: TRBJ1-2
DNA: TGTGCCAGCAGTGAATATGGTGGTGGGACAGATCGAGGCTACACCTTC
CDR3: CASSEYGGGTDRGYTF

size: few
D: NA
V: TRBV18
J: TRBJ1-5
DNA: TGTGCCAGCTCAGAATTTAGCGCGGTCGGCAATCAGCCCCAGCATTTT
CDR3: CASSEFSAVGNQPQHF

size: many
D: NA
V: TRBV5-1
J: TRBJ1-4
DNA: TGCGCCAGCAGCTTGGCGGGGGGCTTTGAAGAAAAACTGTTTTTT
CDR3: CASSLAGGFEEKLFF

size: many
D: NA
V: TRBV11-2
J: TRBJ1-1
DNA: TGTGCCAGCAGCTTATCGGACGTGGGAGGGGGCACTGAAGCTTTCTTT
CDR3: CASSLSDVGGGTEAFF

size: many
D: NA
V: TRBV6-2/TRBV6-3
J: TRBJ2-7
DNA: TGTGCCAGCAAGCGACGAACCCCCCACGAGCAGTACTTC
CDR3: CASKRRTPHEQYF

size: NA
D: NA
V: TRBV6-2/TRBV6-3
J: TRBJ1-5
DNA: TGTGCCGCGTCTAGAGCAAATCAGCCCCAGCATTTT
CDR3: CAASRANQPQHF

size: few
D: TRBD2
V: TRBV6-5
J: TRBJ2-3
DNA: TGTGCCAGCAGTTACCGGGGCCCCAAACTAGCGGGGGGGCGTGTAGATACGCAGTATTTT
CDR3: CASSYRGPKLAGGRVDTQYF

size: many
D: NA
V: TRBV28
J: TRBJ1-5
DNA: TGTGCCAGCAGCAACTCGATTGGTGGCAATCAGCCCCAGCATTTT
CDR3: CASSNSIGGNQPQHF

size: NA
D: NA
V: TRBV5-6
J: TRBJ1-1
DNA: TGTGCCAGCAGCTTGGCATACGACAGTGACACTGAAGCTTTCTTT
CDR3: CASSLAYDSDTEAFF

size: few
D: NA
V: TRBV15
J: TRBJ2-7
DNA: TGTGCCACCAGCGAACGACAGCACCAGTACTTC
CDR3: CATSERQHQYF

size: many
D: NA
V: TRBV6-1
J: TRBJ1-5
DNA: TGTGCCAGCAGTGATTCACTGCCCCAGCATTTT
CDR3: CASSDSLPQHF

size: NA
D: NA
V: TRBV7-2
J: TRBJ2-5
DNA: TGTGCCAGCAGCTTGGATATGCAGACCCAGTACTTC
CDR3: CASSLDMQTQYF

size: NA
D: NA
V: TRBV27
J: TRBJ1-6
DNA: TGTGCCAGCAGTAACCCCCCGGACCGTAATTCACCCCTCCACTTT
CDR3: CASSNPPDRNSPLHF

size: few
D: TRBD2
V: TRBV27
J: TRBJ2-5
DNA: TGTGCCAGCAGTTGGACTAGCGGGGGGTCAGAGACCCAGTACTTC
CDR3: CASSWTSGGSETQYF

size: NA
D: NA
V: TRBV18
J: TRBJ1-2
DNA: TGTGCCAGCTCACCACCGTGGGAGGTTTATGGCTACACCTTC
CDR3: CASSPPWEVYGYTF

size: NA
D: TRBD2
V: TRBV14
J: TRBJ2-1
DNA: TGTGAATGGGCGTCTACTAGCGGGGGGGCAGTCGATGAGCAGTTCTTC
CDR3: CEWASTSGGAVDEQFF

size: many
D: TRBD1
V: TRBV2
J: TRBJ1-1
DNA: TGTGCCAGTAAACGAACAGACCAGGGGGCGAACACTGAAGCTTTCTTT
CDR3: CASKRTDQGANTEAFF

size: many
D: NA
V: TRBV12-3/TRBV12-4
J: TRBJ2-4
DNA: TGTGCCAGCAGCCCGGCCTTGGGCATTCAGTACTTC
CDR3: CASSPALGIQYF

size: NA
D: NA
V: TRBV7-9
J: TRBJ2-7
DNA: TGTGCCAGCAGCTTAGAGTACGGAGGTAGCGAGCAGTACTTC
CDR3: CASSLEYGGSEQYF

size: NA
D: TRBD1
V: TRBV5-1
J: TRBJ1-4
DNA: TGCGCCAGCAGCTCAGGGACAGCCTCTAATGAAAAACTGTTTTTT
CDR3: CASSSGTASNEKLFF

size: many
D: NA
V: TRBV9
J: TRBJ1-1
DNA: TGTGCCAGCAGCGCTAGACAGCTGGGGCACACTGAAGCTTTCTTT
CDR3: CASSARQLGHTEAFF

size: many
D: TRBD2
V: TRBV7-6
J: TRBJ2-1
DNA: TGTGCCAGCAGCCCAGGTGCTAGCGGGGGTTACAATGAGCAGTTCTTC
CDR3: CASSPGASGGYNEQFF

size: NA
D: NA
V: TRBV10-3
J: TRBJ1-3
DNA: TGTGCCATCAGCAACGCAAGCTATGGAAACACCATATATTTT
CDR3: CAISNASYGNTIYF

size: NA
D: TRBD2
V: TRBV4-2
J: TRBJ2-7
DNA: TGTGCCAGCAGCCAAGAGAGGGAGGGCTTCTACGAGCAGTACTTC
CDR3: CASSQEREGFYEQYF

size: NA
D: TRBD1
V: TRBV4-1
J: TRBJ1-5
DNA: TGCGCCAGCAGCCAAGGAAGGACAGGGGGCAATCAGCCCCAGCATTTT
CDR3: CASSQGRTGGNQPQHF

size: many
D: NA
V: TRBV6-2/TRBV6-3
J: TRBJ1-1
DNA: TGTGCCAGCAGTTACCCGCCGGGGCGCCCCACTGAAGCTTTCTTT
CDR3: CASSYPPGRPTEAFF

size: many
D: TRBD1
V: TRBV5-1
J: TRBJ1-4
DNA: TGCGCCAGCAGCTTGGGGGGACAGCCTAATGAAAAACTGTTTTTT
CDR3: CASSLGGQPNEKLFF

size: few
D: TRBD2
V: TRBV12-3/TRBV12-4
J: TRBJ2-2
DNA: TGTGCCAGCAGCCCGACTAGCCCCCGGGAGCTGTTTTTT
CDR3: CASSPTSPRELFF

size: many
D: NA
V: TRBV28
J: TRBJ1-1
DNA: TGTGCCAGCAGTTTTCCTAGGGGAAATGAAGCTTTCTTT
CDR3: CASSFPRGNEAFF

size: NA
D: NA
V: TRBV4-2
J: TRBJ1-5
DNA: TGTGCCAGCAGCCACGATAAGGGCGAGCCCCAGCATTTT
CDR3: CASSHDKGEPQHF

size: many
D: TRBD2
V: TRBV6-6
J: TRBJ2-1
DNA: TGTGCCAGCAGTCGCGGGACTAGCGGGGGGAATGAGCAGTTCTTC
CDR3: CASSRGTSGGNEQFF

size: NA
D: TRBD2
V: TRBV5-6
J: TRBJ2-3
DNA: TGTGCCAGCAGCTCTCTAGCGGGGAAAATAAATACGCAGTATTTT
CDR3: CASSSLAGKINTQYF

size: NA
D: TRBD2
V: TRBV2
J: TRBJ2-5
DNA: TGTGCCAGCACCCGGGACTACTCAGAGACCCAGTACTTC
CDR3: CASTRDYSETQYF

size: few
D: NA
V: TRBV6-1
J: TRBJ1-6
DNA: TGTGCCAGCAGTGAATGGCGTGGACAGCAAAATTCACCCCTCCACTTT
CDR3: CASSEWRGQQNSPLHF

size: few
D: TRBD1
V: TRBV27
J: TRBJ1-2
DNA: TGTGCCAGCAGGCCTACAGGGGCGCATAACTATGGCTACACCTTC
CDR3: CASRPTGAHNYGYTF

size: many
D: NA
V: TRBV5-4
J: TRBJ1-4
DNA: TGTGCCAGCAGCCCGGGACCCTTTAATGAAAAACTGTTTTTT
CDR3: CASSPGPFNEKLFF

size: once
D: NA
V: TRBV5-4
J: TRBJ2-6
DNA: TGTGCCAGCAGCCCCCCTGAAACTGGGGCCAACGTCCTGACTTTC
CDR3: CASSPPETGANVLTF

size: NA
D: NA
V: TRBV6-5
J: TRBJ1-2
DNA: TGTGCCAGCAGTTACGACGGGGTTGACTATGGCTACACCTTC
CDR3: CASSYDGVDYGYTF

size: few
D: TRBD1
V: TRBV7-3
J: TRBJ2-1
DNA: TGTGCCAGCAGCTTACCTACAGGGGCCTACAATGAGCAGTTCTTC
CDR3: CASSLPTGAYNEQFF

size: few
D: TRBD2
V: TRBV7-2
J: TRBJ2-1
DNA: TGTGCCAGCAGCTTAGTGGCGGGGGGCTCCTACAATGAGCAGTTCTTC
CDR3: CASSLVAGGSYNEQFF

size: few
D: TRBD1
V: TRBV20-1
J: TRBJ2-7
DNA: TGCAGTGCTAGCAGCGTTTCAGGGGGCCCTTCCTCCTACGAGCAGTACTTC
CDR3: CSASSVSGGPSSYEQYF

size: NA
D: TRBD1
V: TRBV11-2
J: TRBJ2-1
DNA: TGTGCCAGCAGCCCCGCCGGGGCAGGGGGACACAATGAGCAGTTCTTC
CDR3: CASSPAGAGGHNEQFF